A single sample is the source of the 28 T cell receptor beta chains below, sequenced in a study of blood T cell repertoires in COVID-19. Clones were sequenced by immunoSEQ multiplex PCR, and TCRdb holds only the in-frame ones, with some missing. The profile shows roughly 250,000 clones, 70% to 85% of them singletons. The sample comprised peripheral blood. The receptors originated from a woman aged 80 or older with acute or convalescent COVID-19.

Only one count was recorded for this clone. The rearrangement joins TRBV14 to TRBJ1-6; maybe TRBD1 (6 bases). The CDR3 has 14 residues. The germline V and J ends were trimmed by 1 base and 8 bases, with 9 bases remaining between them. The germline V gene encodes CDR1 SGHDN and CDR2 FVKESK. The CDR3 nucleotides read TGTGCCAGCAGCCAAGCACAGGGTTATTCACCCCTCCACTTT. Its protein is CASSQAQGYSPLHF.

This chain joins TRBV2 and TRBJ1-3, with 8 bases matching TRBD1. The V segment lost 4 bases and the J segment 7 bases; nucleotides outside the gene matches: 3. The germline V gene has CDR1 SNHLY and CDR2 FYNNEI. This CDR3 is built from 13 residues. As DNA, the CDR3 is TGTGCCAGCAGTGTACAGGGGGAGAACACCATATATTTT. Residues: CASSVQGENTIYF.

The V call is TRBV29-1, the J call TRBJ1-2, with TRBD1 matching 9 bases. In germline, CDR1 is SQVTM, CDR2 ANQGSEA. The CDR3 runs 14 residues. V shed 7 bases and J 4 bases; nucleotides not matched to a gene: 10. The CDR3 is CSAGPPTGGYGYTF. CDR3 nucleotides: TGCAGCGCCGGTCCTCCGACAGGGGGCTATGGCTACACCTTC.

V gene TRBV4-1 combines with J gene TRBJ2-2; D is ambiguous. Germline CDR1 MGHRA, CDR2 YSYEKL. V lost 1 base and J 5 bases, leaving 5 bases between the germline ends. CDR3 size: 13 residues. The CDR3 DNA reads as TGCGCCAGCAGCCAAGCCCAAACCGGGGAGCTGTTTTTT. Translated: CASSQAQTGELFF.

CDR3 in DNA: TGTGCCAGTCAGAGGGGGGGTCCCAGCTCCTACAATGAGCAGTTCTTC. Protein: CASQRGGPSSYNEQFF. The rearrangement uses TRBV19 and TRBJ2-1; D possibly corresponds to TRBD2 (7 bases). The V and J ends lost 8 bases and 0 bases respectively, with 17 bases between them. The CDR3 contains 16 residues. Germline V gene lookup returns CDR1 LNHDA and CDR2 SQIVND (reference sequence).

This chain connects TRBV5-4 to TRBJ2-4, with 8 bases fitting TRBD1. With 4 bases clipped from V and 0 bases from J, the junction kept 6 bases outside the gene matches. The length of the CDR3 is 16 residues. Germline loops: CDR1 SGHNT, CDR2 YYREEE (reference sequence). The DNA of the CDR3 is TGTGCCAGCAGCGAAGCCGACAGGGGAGCCAAAAACATTCAGTACTTC. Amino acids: CASSEADRGAKNIQYF.

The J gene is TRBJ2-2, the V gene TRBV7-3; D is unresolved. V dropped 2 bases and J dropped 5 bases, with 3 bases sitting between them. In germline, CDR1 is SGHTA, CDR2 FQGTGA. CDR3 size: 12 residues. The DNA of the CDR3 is TGTGCCAGCAGCTTACGGACCGGGGAGCTGTTTTTT. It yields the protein CASSLRTGELFF. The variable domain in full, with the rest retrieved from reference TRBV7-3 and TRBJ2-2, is GAGVSQTPSNKVTEKGKYVELRCDPISGHTALYWYRQSLGQGPEFLIYFQGTGAADDSGLPNDRFFAVRPEGSVSTLKIQRTERGDSAVYLCASSLRTGELFFGEGSRLTVL.

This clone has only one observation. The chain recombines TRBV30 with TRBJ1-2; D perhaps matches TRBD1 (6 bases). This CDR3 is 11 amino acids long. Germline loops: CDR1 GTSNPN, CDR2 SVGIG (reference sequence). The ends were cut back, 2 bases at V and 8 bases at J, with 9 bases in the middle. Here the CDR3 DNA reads TGTGCCTGGAGTACAGGGATCGGCTACACCTTC. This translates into CAWSTGIGYTF.

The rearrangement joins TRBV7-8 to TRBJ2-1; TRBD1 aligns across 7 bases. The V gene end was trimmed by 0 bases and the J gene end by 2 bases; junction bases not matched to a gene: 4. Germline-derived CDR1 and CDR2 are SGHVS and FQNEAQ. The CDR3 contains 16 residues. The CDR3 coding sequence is TGTGCCAGCAGCTTAGCTCCCGGGACAGCCTACAATGAGCAGTTCTTC. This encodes CASSLAPGTAYNEQFF. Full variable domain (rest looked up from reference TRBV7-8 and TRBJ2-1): GAGVSQSPRYKVAKRGQDVALRCDPISGHVSLFWYQQALGQGPEFLTYFQNEAQLDKSGLPSDRFFAERPEGSVSTLKIQRTQQEDSAVYLCASSLAPGTAYNEQFFGPGTRLTVL.

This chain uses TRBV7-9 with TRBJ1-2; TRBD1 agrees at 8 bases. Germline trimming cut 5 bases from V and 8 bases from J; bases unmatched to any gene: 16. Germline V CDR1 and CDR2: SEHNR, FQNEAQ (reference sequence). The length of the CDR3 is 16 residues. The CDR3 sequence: CASSREPTGTGGGYTF. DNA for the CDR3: TGTGCCAGCAGCCGTGAACCGACCGGGACAGGAGGCGGCTACACCTTC. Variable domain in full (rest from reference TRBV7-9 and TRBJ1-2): DTGVSQNPRHKITKRGQNVTFRCDPISEHNRLYWYRQTLGQGPEFLTYFQNEAQLEKSRLLSDRFSAERPKGSFSTLEIQRTEQGDSAMYLCASSREPTGTGGGYTFGSGTRLTVV.

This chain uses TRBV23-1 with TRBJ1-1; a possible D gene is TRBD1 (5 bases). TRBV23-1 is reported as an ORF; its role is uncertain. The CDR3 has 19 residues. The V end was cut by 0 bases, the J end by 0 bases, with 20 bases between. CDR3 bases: TGCGCCAGCAGTCAATCGGGGGGTACAAGGCTTGATATGAACACTGAAGCTTTCTTT. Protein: CASSQSGGTRLDMNTEAFF.

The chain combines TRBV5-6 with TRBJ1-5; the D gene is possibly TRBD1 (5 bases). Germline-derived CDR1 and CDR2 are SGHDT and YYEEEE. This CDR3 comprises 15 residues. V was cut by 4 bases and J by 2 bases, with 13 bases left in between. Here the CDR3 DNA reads TGTGCCAGCAGCCGCAGGGAGGGCGGCAATCAGCCCCAGCATTTT. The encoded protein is CASSRREGGNQPQHF.

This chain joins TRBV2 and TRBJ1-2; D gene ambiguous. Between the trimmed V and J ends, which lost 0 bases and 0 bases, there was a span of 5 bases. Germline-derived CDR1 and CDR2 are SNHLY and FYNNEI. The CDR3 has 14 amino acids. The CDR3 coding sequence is TGTGCCAGCAGTGAAGCCTCAGCTAACTATGGCTACACCTTC. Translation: CASSEASANYGYTF. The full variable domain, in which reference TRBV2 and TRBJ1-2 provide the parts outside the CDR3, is EPEVTQTPSHQVTQMGQEVILRCVPISNHLYFYWYRQILGQKVEFLVSFYNNEISEKSEIFDDQFSVERPDGSNFTLKIRSTKLEDSAMYFCASSEASANYGYTFGSGTRLTVV.

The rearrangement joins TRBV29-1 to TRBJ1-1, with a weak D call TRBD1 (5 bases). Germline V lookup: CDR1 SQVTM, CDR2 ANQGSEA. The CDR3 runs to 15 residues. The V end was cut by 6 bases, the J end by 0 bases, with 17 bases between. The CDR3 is CSVRSSDSMNTEAFF. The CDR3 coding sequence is TGCAGCGTCCGTTCCTCCGACAGCATGAACACTGAAGCTTTCTTT.

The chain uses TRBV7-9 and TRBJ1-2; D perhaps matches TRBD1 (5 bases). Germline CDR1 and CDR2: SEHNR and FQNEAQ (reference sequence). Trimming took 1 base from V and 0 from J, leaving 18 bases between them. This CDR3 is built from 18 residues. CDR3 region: CASSLVGDWLGPNYGYTF. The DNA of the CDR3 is TGTGCCAGCAGCTTAGTAGGGGACTGGCTCGGTCCTAACTATGGCTACACCTTC.

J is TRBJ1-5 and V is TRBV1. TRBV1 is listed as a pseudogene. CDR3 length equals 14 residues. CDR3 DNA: TGCACCAGCAGCCATCCGGGGAGGGATCAGCCCCAGCATTTT. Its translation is CTSSHPGRDQPQHF.

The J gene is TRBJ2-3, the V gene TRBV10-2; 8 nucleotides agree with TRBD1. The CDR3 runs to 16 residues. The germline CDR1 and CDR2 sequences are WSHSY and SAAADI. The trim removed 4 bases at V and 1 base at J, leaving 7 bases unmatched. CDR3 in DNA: TGCGCCAGCAGTGCCCCGACAGGGGCGGGCACAGATACGCAGTATTTT. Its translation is CASSAPTGAGTDTQYF.

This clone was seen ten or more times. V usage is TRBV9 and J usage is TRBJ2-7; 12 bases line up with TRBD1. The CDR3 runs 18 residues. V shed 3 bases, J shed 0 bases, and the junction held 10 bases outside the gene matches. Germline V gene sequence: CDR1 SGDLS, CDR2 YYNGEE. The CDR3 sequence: CASSAHRGQGAYSYEQYF. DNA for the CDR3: TGTGCCAGCAGCGCCCACCGGGGACAGGGGGCTTACTCCTACGAGCAGTACTTC.

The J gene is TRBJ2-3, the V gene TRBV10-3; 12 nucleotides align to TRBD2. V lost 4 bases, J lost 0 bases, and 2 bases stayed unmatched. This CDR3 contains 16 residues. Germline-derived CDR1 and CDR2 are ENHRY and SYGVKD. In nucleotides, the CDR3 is TGTGCCATCAGTGCGGGACTAGCGGGCAGCACAGATACGCAGTATTTT. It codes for CAISAGLAGSTDTQYF.

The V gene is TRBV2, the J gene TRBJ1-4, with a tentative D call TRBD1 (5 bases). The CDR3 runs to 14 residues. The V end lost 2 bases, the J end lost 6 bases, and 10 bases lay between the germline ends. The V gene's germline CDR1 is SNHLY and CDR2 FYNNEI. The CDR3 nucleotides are TGTGCCAGCAGTGAAATTGGGGGGGATGAAAAACTGTTTTTT. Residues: CASSEIGGDEKLFF.

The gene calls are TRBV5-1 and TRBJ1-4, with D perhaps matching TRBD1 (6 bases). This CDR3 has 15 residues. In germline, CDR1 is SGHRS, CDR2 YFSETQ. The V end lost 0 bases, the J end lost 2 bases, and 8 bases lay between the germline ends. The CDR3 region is CASSLAGQTNEKLFF. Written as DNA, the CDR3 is TGCGCCAGCAGCTTGGCTGGACAGACTAATGAAAAACTGTTTTTT. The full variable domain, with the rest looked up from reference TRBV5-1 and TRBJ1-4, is KAGVTQTPRYLIKTRGQQVTLSCSPISGHRSVSWYQQTPGQGLQFLFEYFSETQRNKGNFPGRFSGRQFSNSRSEMNVSTLELGDSALYLCASSLAGQTNEKLFFGSGTQLSVL.

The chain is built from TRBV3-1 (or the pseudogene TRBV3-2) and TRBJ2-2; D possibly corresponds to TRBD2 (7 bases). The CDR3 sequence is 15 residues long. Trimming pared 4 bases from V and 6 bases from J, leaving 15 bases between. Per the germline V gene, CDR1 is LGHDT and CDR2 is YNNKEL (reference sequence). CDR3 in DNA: TGTGCCAGCAGCCCCCCAAGGGGGGGAGCCGGGGAGCTGTTTTTT. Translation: CASSPPRGGAGELFF.

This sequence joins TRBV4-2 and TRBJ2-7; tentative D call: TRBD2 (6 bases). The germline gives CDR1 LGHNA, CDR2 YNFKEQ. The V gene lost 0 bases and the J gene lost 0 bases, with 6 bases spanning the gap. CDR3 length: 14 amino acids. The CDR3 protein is CASSQDGSSYEQYF. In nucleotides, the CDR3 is TGTGCCAGCAGCCAAGACGGGAGCTCCTACGAGCAGTACTTC.

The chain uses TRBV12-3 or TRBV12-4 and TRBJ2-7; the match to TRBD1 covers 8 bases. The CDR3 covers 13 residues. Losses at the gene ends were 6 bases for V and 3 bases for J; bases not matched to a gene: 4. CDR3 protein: CASSNRGNYEQYF. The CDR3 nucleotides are TGTGCCAGCAGCAACAGGGGGAACTACGAGCAGTACTTC.

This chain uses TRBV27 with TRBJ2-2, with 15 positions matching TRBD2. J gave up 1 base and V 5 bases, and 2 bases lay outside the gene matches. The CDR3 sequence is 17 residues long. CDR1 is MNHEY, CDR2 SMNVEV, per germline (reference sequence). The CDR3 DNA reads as TGTGCCAGCAGTCCGGGACTAGCGGGGGGGAACACCGGGGAGCTGTTTTTT. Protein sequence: CASSPGLAGGNTGELFF.

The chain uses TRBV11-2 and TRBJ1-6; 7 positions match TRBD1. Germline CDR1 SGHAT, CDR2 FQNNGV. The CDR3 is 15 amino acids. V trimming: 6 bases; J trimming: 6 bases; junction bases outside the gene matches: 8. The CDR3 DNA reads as TGTGCCAGCAGGACAACAGGGGTCGGTAATTCACCCCTCCACTTT. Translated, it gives CASRTTGVGNSPLHF.

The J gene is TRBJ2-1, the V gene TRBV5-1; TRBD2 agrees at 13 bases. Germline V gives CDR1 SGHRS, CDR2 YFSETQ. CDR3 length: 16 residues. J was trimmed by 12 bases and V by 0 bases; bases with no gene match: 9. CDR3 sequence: CASSLAGTSGASVQFF. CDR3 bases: TGCGCCAGCAGCTTGGCTGGGACTAGCGGGGCATCGGTGCAGTTCTTC.

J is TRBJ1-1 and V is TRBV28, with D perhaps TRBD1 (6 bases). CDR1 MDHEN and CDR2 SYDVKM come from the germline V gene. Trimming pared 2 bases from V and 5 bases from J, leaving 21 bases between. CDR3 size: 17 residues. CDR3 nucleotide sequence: TGTGCCAGCAGTTTACCGCGGGGGGCGCTGATTGGGACTGAAGCTTTCTTT. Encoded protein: CASSLPRGALIGTEAFF.